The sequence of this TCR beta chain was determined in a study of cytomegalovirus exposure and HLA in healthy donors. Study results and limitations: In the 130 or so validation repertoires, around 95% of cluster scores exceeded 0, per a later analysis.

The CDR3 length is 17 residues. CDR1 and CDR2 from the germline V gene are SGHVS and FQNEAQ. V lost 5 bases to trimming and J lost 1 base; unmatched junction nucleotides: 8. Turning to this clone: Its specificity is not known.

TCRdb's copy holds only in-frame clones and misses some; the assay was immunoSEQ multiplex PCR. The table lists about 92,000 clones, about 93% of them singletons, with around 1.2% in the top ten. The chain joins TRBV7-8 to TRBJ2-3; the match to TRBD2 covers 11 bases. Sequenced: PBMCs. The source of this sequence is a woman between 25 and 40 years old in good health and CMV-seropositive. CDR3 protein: CASSARLLAGGTDTQYF. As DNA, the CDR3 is TGTGCCAGCAGCGCCCGACTACTAGCGGGAGGCACAGATACGCAGTATTTT.